This T cell receptor (beta chain) derives from a study of response to subunit inactivated influenza vaccine. The CDR3 spans 17 residues. Germline V gene sequence: CDR1 SGHRS, CDR2 YFSETQ. V lost 0 bases and J 0 bases, leaving 14 bases between the germline ends. MiXCR, run by TCRdb on the RT-PCR reads, gives a single entry per CDR3 protein. The sample contains about 520,000 distinct CDR3 sequences, 25% of which appear only once. The chain couples TRBV5-1 to TRBJ2-3, with D possibly matching TRBD1 (6 bases). Here the sequenced sample was CD4+ T cells sorted from PBMCs, taken 5 days after vaccination. This receptor was obtained from a man aged 45 to 65 who received an inactivated influenza vaccine. The CDR3 protein is CASSLGSGTISTDTQYF. The CDR3 DNA sequence: TGCGCCAGCAGCTTGGGTTCCGGGACAATAAGCACAGATACGCAGTATTTT.